This T cell receptor (beta chain) stems from a study of cytomegalovirus exposure and HLA in healthy donors. Notes on the study in general: A link between a missense DCLRE1C variant and TCR beta V- and J-gene trimming emerged from a later analysis. Clonal expansion was found to be greater in HLA-associated TCR beta chains than in equally common others in a later analysis.

On this clone: The antigen remains undetermined.

The germline gives CDR1 LNHDA, CDR2 SQIVND (reference sequence). CDR3 size: 18 residues. The V gene end was trimmed by 1 base and the J gene end by 3 bases; junction bases not matched to a gene: 10. The PCR ran on 60 Vbeta and 13 Jbeta primers. The data were produced by immunoSEQ multiplex PCR, yet TCRdb's version contains in-frame clones alone and is incomplete. This sample has about 94,000 clones; around 80% occur once, and the top ten carry 0.76%. This TCR came from a woman aged 60-75 years in good health and CMV-seronegative. Sequencing was carried out using PBMCs. The V gene is TRBV19, the J gene TRBJ1-5, with TRBD1 identical over 9 bases. The CDR3 DNA follows: TGTGCCAGTAGTATAGCCTTTCGACAGGGGGGAGTCAATCAGCCCCAGCATTTT. Its translation: CASSIAFRQGGVNQPQHF.